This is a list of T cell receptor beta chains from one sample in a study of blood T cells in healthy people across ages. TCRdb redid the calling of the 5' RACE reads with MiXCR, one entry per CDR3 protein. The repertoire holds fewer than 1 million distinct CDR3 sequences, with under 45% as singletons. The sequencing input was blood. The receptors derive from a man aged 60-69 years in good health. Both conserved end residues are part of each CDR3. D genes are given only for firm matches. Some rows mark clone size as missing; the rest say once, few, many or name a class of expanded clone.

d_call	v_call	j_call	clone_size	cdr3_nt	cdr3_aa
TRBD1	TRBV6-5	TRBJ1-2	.	TGTGCCAGCATCTCCCCCCGGACAGGGCTCGATGGCTACACCTTC	CASISPRTGLDGYTF
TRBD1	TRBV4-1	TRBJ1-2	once	TGCGCCAGCAGCCAAGATCTTAAGGGGGCTGACTATGGCTACACCTTC	CASSQDLKGADYGYTF
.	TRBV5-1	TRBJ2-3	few	TGCGCCAGCAGCGGACAGATTAGCACAGATACGCAGTATTTT	CASSGQISTDTQYF
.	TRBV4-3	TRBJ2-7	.	TGCGCCAGCAGCCAAGATCCGTCCTACGAGCGGTACTTC	CASSQDPSYERYF
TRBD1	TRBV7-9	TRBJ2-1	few	TGTGCCAGCAGCCAGGGAGAGGGGGCTTGTAATGAGCAGTTCTTC	CASSQGEGACNEQFF
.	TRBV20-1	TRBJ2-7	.	TGCAGTGCTAGATACGGCCGACTGTTATACGAGCAGTACTTC	CSARYGRLLYEQYF
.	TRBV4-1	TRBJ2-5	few	TGCGCCAGCAGCCAAGACGCCGCAGGGTCGAAAGAGACCCAGTACTTC	CASSQDAAGSKETQYF
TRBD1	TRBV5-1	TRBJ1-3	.	TGCGCCAGCAGTCCTCCGGGACAGAGAAACACCATATATTTT	CASSPPGQRNTIYF
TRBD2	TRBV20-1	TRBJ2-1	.	TGCAGTGCTCCAACTAGCGGTAGCTCCTACAATGAGCAGTTCTTC	CSAPTSGSSYNEQFF
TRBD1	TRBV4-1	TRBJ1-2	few	TGCGCCAGCAGCCAAGACGGACAGGGGATAGTTGGCTACACCTTC	CASSQDGQGIVGYTF
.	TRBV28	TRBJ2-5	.	TGTGCCAGCAGTCCAACCATGGTGCGTGAGGAGACCCAGTACTTC	CASSPTMVREETQYF
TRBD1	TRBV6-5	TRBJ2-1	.	TGTGCCAGCAGTTACTCCCGGACAGGGCCTTACAATGAGCAGTTCTTC	CASSYSRTGPYNEQFF
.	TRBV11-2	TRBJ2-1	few	TGTGCCAGCAGCTTAGGAGATCGAGCAAATGAGCAGTTCTTC	CASSLGDRANEQFF
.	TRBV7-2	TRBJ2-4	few	TGTGCCAGCAGCGCTTCAGGGGCCAAAAACATTCAGTACTTC	CASSASGAKNIQYF
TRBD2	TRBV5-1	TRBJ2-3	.	TGCGCCAGCAGCTTACGGACTAGCGGGCTTTCTACGCAGTATTTT	CASSLRTSGLSTQYF
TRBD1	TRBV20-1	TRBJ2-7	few	TGCAGTGCTAGGACAGGGGGGGCCTACGAGCAGTACTTC	CSARTGGAYEQYF
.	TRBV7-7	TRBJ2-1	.	TGTGCTAGCAGCTTACACTCCGGCAATGAGCAGTTCTTC	CASSLHSGNEQFF
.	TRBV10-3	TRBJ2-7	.	TGTGCCATCAGTGATGGCAGGTACGAGCAGTACTTC	CAISDGRYEQYF
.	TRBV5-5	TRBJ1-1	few	TGTGCCAGCAGCTTGGTGGATGGCGGTGAAGCTTTCTTT	CASSLVDGGEAFF
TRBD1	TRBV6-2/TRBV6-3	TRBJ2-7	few	TGTGCCAGCCGTCTCACCGGGACAGGGGGCGGTGAGCAGTACTTC	CASRLTGTGGGEQYF
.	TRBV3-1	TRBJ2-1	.	TGTGCCAGCAGCCCGAGGAGGGGAAGCTCCTACAATGAGCAGTTCTTC	CASSPRRGSSYNEQFF
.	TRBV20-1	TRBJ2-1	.	TGCAGTGCTAGCGGAGTTTCGCCGTGGGGGCAGTTCTTC	CSASGVSPWGQFF
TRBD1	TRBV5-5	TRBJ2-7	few	TGTGCCAGCAGCCGAGATGGAACGGACAGGCGGTACGAGCAGTACTTC	CASSRDGTDRRYEQYF
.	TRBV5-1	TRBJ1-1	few	TGCGCCAGCAAGGATCAGGGGAACACTGAAGCTTTCTTT	CASKDQGNTEAFF
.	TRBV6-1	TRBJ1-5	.	TGTGCCAGCAGTGAAGGGTGGGGGGTACAGCCCCAGCATTTT	CASSEGWGVQPQHF
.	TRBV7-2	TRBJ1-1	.	TGTGCCAGCAGCTTAATCTTGGCAGGGGACACTGAAGCTTTCTTT	CASSLILAGDTEAFF
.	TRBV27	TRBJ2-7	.	TGTGCCAGCAGTTTATCACCCGTACAGGACTACTCCTACGAGCAGTACTTC	CASSLSPVQDYSYEQYF
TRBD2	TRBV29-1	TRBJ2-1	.	TGCAGCGTTGATGGGGCTAGCGGGAGGGCCGCATACAATGAGCAGTTCTTC	CSVDGASGRAAYNEQFF
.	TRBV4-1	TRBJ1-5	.	TGCGCCAGCAGCCAAGTAGGGGGGAGTGACCAGCCCCAGCATTTT	CASSQVGGSDQPQHF